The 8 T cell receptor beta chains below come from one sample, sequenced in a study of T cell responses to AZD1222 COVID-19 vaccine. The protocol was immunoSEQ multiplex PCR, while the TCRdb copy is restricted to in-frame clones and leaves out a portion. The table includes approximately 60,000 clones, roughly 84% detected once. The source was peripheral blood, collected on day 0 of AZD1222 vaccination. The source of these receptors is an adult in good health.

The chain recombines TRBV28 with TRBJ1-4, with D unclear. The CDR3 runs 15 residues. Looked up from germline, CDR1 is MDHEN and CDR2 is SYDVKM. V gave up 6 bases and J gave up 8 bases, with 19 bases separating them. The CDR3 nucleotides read TGTGCCAGCAGCCCTGGACCCGCAGGAGGCGAAAAACTGTTTTTT. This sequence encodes CASSPGPAGGEKLFF.

CDR3 in DNA: TGCGCCAGCAGGACTAGCGGGAGGACAGATACGCAGTATTTT. This sequence encodes CASRTSGRTDTQYF. The chain employs TRBV10-2 and TRBJ2-3; the match to TRBD2 covers 13 bases. V was clipped by 6 bases and J by 3 bases; unmatched bases: 0. CDR1 WSHSY and CDR2 SAAADI come from the germline V gene. The CDR3 loop spans 14 amino acids.

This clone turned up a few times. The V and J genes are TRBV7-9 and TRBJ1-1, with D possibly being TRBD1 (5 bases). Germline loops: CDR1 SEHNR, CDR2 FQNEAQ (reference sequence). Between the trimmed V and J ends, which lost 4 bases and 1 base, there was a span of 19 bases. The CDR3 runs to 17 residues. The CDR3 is CASSSLYQAGTNTEAFF. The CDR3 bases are TGTGCCAGCAGCTCGCTTTATCAGGCAGGGACGAACACTGAAGCTTTCTTT.

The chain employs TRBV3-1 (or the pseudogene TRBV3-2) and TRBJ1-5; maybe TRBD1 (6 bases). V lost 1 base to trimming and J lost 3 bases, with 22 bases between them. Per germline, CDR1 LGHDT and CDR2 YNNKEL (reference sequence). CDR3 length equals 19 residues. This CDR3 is CASSQVCMRDIIHNQPQHF. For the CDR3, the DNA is TGTGCCAGCAGCCAAGTATGTATGCGGGACATAATTCACAATCAGCCCCAGCATTTT.

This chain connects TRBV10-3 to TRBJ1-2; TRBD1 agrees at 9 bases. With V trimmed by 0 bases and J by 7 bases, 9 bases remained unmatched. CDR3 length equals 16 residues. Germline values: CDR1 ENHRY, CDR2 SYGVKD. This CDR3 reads CAISESGGTGSIGYTF. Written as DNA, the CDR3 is TGTGCCATCAGTGAGTCAGGGGGGACAGGGAGTATTGGCTACACCTTC.

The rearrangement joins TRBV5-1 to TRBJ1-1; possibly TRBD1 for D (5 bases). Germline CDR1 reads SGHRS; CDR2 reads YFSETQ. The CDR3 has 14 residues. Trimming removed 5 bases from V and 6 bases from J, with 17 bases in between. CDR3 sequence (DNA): TGCGCCAGCAGAACTGACCCAGGGATTGCTGAAGCTTTCTTT. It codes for CASRTDPGIAEAFF.

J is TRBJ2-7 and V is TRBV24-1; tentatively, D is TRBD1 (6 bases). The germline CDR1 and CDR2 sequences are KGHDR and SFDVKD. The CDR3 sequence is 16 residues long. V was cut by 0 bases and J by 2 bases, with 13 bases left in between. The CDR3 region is CATSDLHSTGTYEQYF. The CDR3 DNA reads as TGTGCCACCAGTGATTTGCACAGTACAGGGACCTACGAGCAGTACTTC.

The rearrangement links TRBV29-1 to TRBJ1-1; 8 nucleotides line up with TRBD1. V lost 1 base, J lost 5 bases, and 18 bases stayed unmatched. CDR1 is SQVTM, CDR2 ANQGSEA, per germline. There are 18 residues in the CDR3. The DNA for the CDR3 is TGCAGCGTTGAAGTACGGAAGGTCCTGCGACAGGGGCTAACTGAAGCTTTCTTT. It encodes CSVEVRKVLRQGLTEAFF.